The 19 T cell receptor beta chains in this list originate from one sample, sequenced in a study of radiotherapy plus CTLA-4 blockade in lung cancer (dated by TCRdb to 2016 to 2019). To prepare the library, the immunoSEQ multiplex PCR assay was applied. Not all clones reach the TCRdb copy of this immuneACCESS table, which keeps in-frame sequences only. Checked studies attribute under half of the gap to unresolved V genes and leave the rest unexplained. The sample profile shows around 45,000 clones; 65% to 75% of them were found once. In total, the top ten clones hold 20% to 30% of the sample. The sequencing used peripheral blood, collected from a patient treated with radiotherapy plus ipilimumab. The receptor set was obtained from a human donor with non-small cell lung cancer who had a partial response to radiotherapy plus ipilimumab.

The V and J genes are TRBV7-3 and TRBJ2-5; TRBD2 is a possible D gene (6 bases). V was pared by 1 base and J by 7 bases, with 10 bases between. The CDR3 covers 13 residues. Per the germline V gene, CDR1 is SGHTA and CDR2 is FQGTGA. CDR3 amino acids: CASSLRGTSTQYF. CDR3 bases: TGTGCCAGCAGCTTAAGGGGGACTTCGACCCAGTACTTC.

This rearrangement joins TRBV11-1 to TRBJ2-5, with a weak D call TRBD2 (6 bases). CDR3 length: 13 amino acids. V gave up 5 bases and J gave up 5 bases, with 12 bases separating them. Germline V gene lookup returns CDR1 SGHAT and CDR2 FQDESV (reference sequence). In nucleotides, the CDR3 is TGTGCCAGCAGCCCAGGACTATGGGAGACCCAGTACTTC. Translation gives CASSPGLWETQYF.

Of note for this clone: One end of the junction varies from germline; a read error may be responsible. Different DNA sequences within this sample yield the same CDR3. The chain employs TRBV13 and TRBJ1-5; 7 bases align to TRBD1. The germline gives CDR1 PRHDT, CDR2 FYEKMQ (reference sequence). This CDR3 is 12 amino acids long. The CDR3 region is CASSLGGQPQHF. CDR3 in DNA: TGTGCCAGCAGCCTAGGGGGCCAGCCCCAGCATTTT. The full variable domain, with the rest looked up from reference TRBV13 and TRBJ1-5, is AAGVIQSPRHLIKEKRETATLKCYPIPRHDTVYWYQQGPGQDPQFLISFYEKMQSDKGSIPDRFSAQQFSDYHSELNMSSLELGDSALYFCASSLGGQPQHFGDGTRLSIL.

V usage is TRBV11-3 and J usage is TRBJ2-1; D not certain. CDR1 SGHNT and CDR2 YENEEA come from the germline V gene. V was cut by 0 bases and J by 9 bases, with 9 bases left in between. The CDR3 sequence is 13 residues long. The CDR3 loop reads CASSLDERGEQFF. The DNA of the CDR3 is TGTGCCAGCAGCTTAGATGAGAGAGGTGAGCAGTTCTTC.

The rearrangement uses TRBV30 and TRBJ2-5; D remains ambiguous. Germline CDR1 GTSNPN, CDR2 SVGIG (reference sequence). V lost 8 bases to trimming and J lost 5 bases, with 12 bases between them. This CDR3 has 11 residues. CDR3 region: CAGFYGETQYF. CDR3 bases: TGTGCCGGATTCTACGGGGAGACCCAGTACTTC.

On this clone itself: This same CDR3 is encoded by further DNA sequences in the sample. This chain connects TRBV4-1 to TRBJ2-7; TRBD1 matches at 8 bases. CDR3 length equals 16 residues. The germline gives CDR1 MGHRA, CDR2 YSYEKL. J lost 2 bases, V lost 1 base, and 7 bases had no gene match. The CDR3 nucleotides read TGCGCCAGCAGCCAAGCCTCGGACAGGGTGACCTACGAGCAGTACTTC. This encodes CASSQASDRVTYEQYF.

This chain joins TRBV15 and TRBJ1-1; D ambiguous. Trimming cost V 3 bases and J 5 bases, with 13 bases left between them. The CDR3 covers 14 residues. Germline V gene sequence: CDR1 LNHNV, CDR2 YYDKDF (reference sequence). The CDR3 is CATSRDGVWTEAFF. The CDR3 region has the DNA TGTGCCACCAGCAGGGACGGGGTTTGGACTGAAGCTTTCTTT.

The chain's CDR3 is CASSPPLLAGGPDEQFF. CDR3 sequence (DNA): TGTGCCAGCAGCCCGCCCCTACTAGCGGGAGGTCCGGATGAGCAGTTCTTC. The gene calls are TRBV7-9 and TRBJ2-1, with 12 bases fitting TRBD2. This CDR3 has 17 amino acids. With 5 bases clipped from V and 8 bases from J, the junction kept 13 bases outside the gene matches. Per germline, CDR1 SEHNR and CDR2 FQNEAQ (reference sequence). Full variable domain (missing parts from reference TRBV7-9 and TRBJ2-1): DTGVSQNPRHKITKRGQNVTFRCDPISEHNRLYWYRQTLGQGPEFLTYFQNEAQLEKSRLLSDRFSAERPKGSFSTLEIQRTEQGDSAMYLCASSPPLLAGGPDEQFFGPGTRLTVL.

The V and J genes are TRBV10-2 and TRBJ2-5; maybe TRBD2 (6 bases). Germline-derived CDR1 and CDR2 are WSHSY and SAAADI. V lost 8 bases to trimming and J lost 5 bases, with 21 bases between them. This CDR3 is built from 15 residues. CDR3 amino acids: CASSGGFGSGETQYF. For the CDR3, the DNA is TGCGCCAGCTCCGGAGGGTTCGGGAGTGGGGAGACCCAGTACTTC.

V and J are TRBV6-1 and TRBJ1-4; a possible D gene is TRBD1 (5 bases). Trimming stripped 5 bases from V and 8 bases from J, with 12 bases between. This CDR3 spans 13 amino acids. Per the germline V gene, CDR1 is MNHNS and CDR2 is SASEGT. CDR3 nucleotide sequence: TGTGCCAGCAGTCTCCGGGGGGTAGAAAAACTGTTTTTT. It yields the protein CASSLRGVEKLFF.

The CDR3 DNA reads TGCGCCAGCAGCCAAGATTGGGGGGGGGTCCAAGAGACCCAGTACTTC. Translation gives CASSQDWGGVQETQYF. The V and J genes are TRBV4-3 and TRBJ2-5; 7 bases match TRBD2. Per the germline V gene, CDR1 is LGHNA and CDR2 is YSLEER. Trimming at V came to 0 bases and at J to 1 base, leaving 5 bases not matched to a gene. CDR3 length: 16 amino acids.

V and J are TRBV7-3 and TRBJ2-3; D gene uncertain. The ends were cut back, 4 bases at V and 7 bases at J, with 9 bases in the middle. The CDR3 is made up of 12 amino acids. Per the germline V gene, CDR1 is SGHTA and CDR2 is FQGTGA. For the CDR3, the DNA is TGTGCCAGCAGCTCAGGTCAAAATACGCAGTATTTT. Its protein is CASSSGQNTQYF.

V is TRBV18 and J is TRBJ1-2; tentatively, D is TRBD1 (5 bases). The germline V gene has CDR1 KGHSH and CDR2 LQKENI. Deletions cut 3 bases from V and 3 bases from J, with 17 bases between. The CDR3 runs 16 residues. CDR3: CASSPSLAGGYYGYTF. The CDR3 coding sequence is TGTGCCAGCTCACCCTCTTTGGCGGGGGGATACTATGGCTACACCTTC.

The J gene is TRBJ2-7, the V gene TRBV4-1; TRBD2 agrees at 10 bases. CDR1 is MGHRA and CDR2 is YSYEKL in the germline V gene. The CDR3 spans 16 residues. The ends lost 0 bases at V and 6 bases at J; junction bases unmatched: 8. The CDR3 loop is CASSQDETSGRFEQYF. In DNA, the CDR3 is TGCGCCAGCAGCCAAGATGAGACTAGCGGGCGTTTCGAGCAGTACTTC.

Many counts were recorded for this clone. This chain uses TRBV5-4 with TRBJ2-5, with a weak D call TRBD2 (6 bases). In germline, CDR1 is SGHNT, CDR2 YYREEE (reference sequence). Trimming shortened V by 0 bases and J by 9 bases, and 9 bases separated the two germline ends. The CDR3 runs to 12 residues. Here the CDR3 DNA reads TGTGCCAGCAGCTTGGACCGGGAGCCCCAGTACTTC. This sequence encodes CASSLDREPQYF.

V usage is TRBV7-9 and J usage is TRBJ2-3; 7 bases are shared with TRBD1. V was clipped by 7 bases and J by 0 bases; unmatched bases: 4. The germline V gene encodes CDR1 SEHNR and CDR2 FQNEAQ (reference sequence). There are 14 residues in the CDR3. CDR3 coding DNA: TGTGCCAGCATCCAACAGGGGAGCACAGATACGCAGTATTTT. Protein product: CASIQQGSTDTQYF.

The CDR3 is CASRQLQETQYF. CDR3 nucleotides: TGTGCCAGTCGACAGCTACAAGAGACCCAGTACTTC. The chain has TRBV6-1 and TRBJ2-5, with D maybe TRBD1 (5 bases). The germline V gene encodes CDR1 MNHNS and CDR2 SASEGT. The CDR3 spans 12 residues. Trimming left V 9 bases short and J 2 bases short, with 10 bases between.

The chain carries TRBV7-2 and TRBJ2-1; no clear D gene. Germline CDR1 reads SGHTA; CDR2 reads FQGNSA. V was shortened by 0 bases and J by 10 bases, with 10 bases between the two germline ends. The CDR3 is 13 residues long. In nucleotides, the CDR3 is TGTGCCAGCAGCTTAGCCGTCCTCCGGGAGCAGTTCTTC. This encodes CASSLAVLREQFF.

The CDR3 bases are TGTGCCAGCAGCCTGGACAGAACCGGGGAGCTGTTTTTT. Translation gives CASSLDRTGELFF. This rearrangement joins TRBV5-4 to TRBJ2-2, with D tentatively TRBD1 (6 bases). The V gene's germline CDR1 is SGHNT and CDR2 YYREEE (reference sequence). This CDR3 has 13 amino acids. Trimming cost V 4 bases and J 5 bases, with 9 bases left between them.